The present T cell receptor (beta chain) was sequenced within a study of T-cell memory formation after mild COVID-19. As for the study in general: TCR clusters were largely donor specific.

Concerning this clonotype: What it binds is unknown.

The 5'RACE method, run with constant-segment primers, produced TCR alpha and TCR beta cDNA libraries (carrying sample barcodes and UMIs). TCRdb processed the 5' RACE reads anew with MiXCR; each CDR3 protein has one entry. The sample contains 400,000 to 500,000 distinct CDR3 sequences, under 20% of which appear only once. In germline, CDR1 is SGHTA, CDR2 FQGNSA. The CDR3 contains 15 residues. The V end was cut by 1 base, the J end by 4 bases, with 10 bases between. Study-wide points: Memory sampled before infection contained some responding clones, suggesting cross-reactive memory joined. Among clones contracting day 15 to 85, CD4/CD8 was balanced, whereas later expanders leaned CD4+.

Sequenced material: PBMCs or a T cell subset sorted from them (not recorded which). The TCR sequence derives from a man aged 18-30 years who had mild COVID-19 (a few samples of this study predate the infection). Cell type and time point are not known. The chain uses TRBV7-2 and TRBJ2-2; D unresolved. The CDR3 loop reads CASSLGRFLTGELFF. The CDR3 DNA follows: TGTGCCAGCAGCTTAGGACGGTTCCTCACCGGGGAGCTGTTTTTT.